Below are 25 T cell receptor beta chains sequenced from a single sample in a study of T cell repertoires in cytomegalovirus infection. Each CDR3 protein is one row after TCRdb ran MiXCR on the reads. This table holds around 710,000 distinct CDR3 sequences, about 29% found once. No antigen has been assigned to these receptors. The material was cultured CD8+ T cells from PBMCs, obtained from culture after CMV antigen stimulation. These receptors all come from a human donor in good health (CMV status not recorded). Some clones in this sample may be carry-over from other donors' samples.

The gene calls are TRBV28 and TRBJ2-5, with D possibly TRBD1 on 6 matching bases. Germline V gene lookup returns CDR1 MDHEN and CDR2 SYDVKM. V shed 4 bases and J shed 1 base, with 10 bases lying between them. The CDR3 totals 14 residues. The CDR3 spells CASSYLDSQETQYF. DNA of the CDR3: TGTGCCAGCAGTTATCTGGACAGCCAAGAGACCCAGTACTTC.

This clonotype was picked up many times. The CDR3 DNA reads as TGTGCCAGCAGGGCTGATTTGAACACTGAAGCTTTCTTT. Encoded protein: CASRADLNTEAFF. The chain employs TRBV7-9 and TRBJ1-1; no clear D gene. V was pared by 6 bases and J by 0 bases, with 8 bases between. Germline CDR1 reads SEHNR; CDR2 reads FQNEAQ (reference sequence). The CDR3 is made up of 13 amino acids.

The chain has TRBV6-5 and TRBJ1-2; D remains ambiguous. V dropped 0 bases and J dropped 4 bases, with 6 bases sitting between them. The germline CDR1 and CDR2 sequences are MNHEY and SVGAGI. The CDR3 consists of 13 residues. The CDR3 loop reads CASSYSSSYGYTF. Here the CDR3 DNA reads TGTGCCAGCAGTTACTCGAGCAGCTATGGCTACACCTTC.

The chain carries TRBV7-9 and TRBJ1-1, with D perhaps TRBD1 (6 bases). The V and J ends lost 1 base and 3 bases respectively, with 21 bases between them. The CDR3 extends over 18 amino acids. Germline V gives CDR1 SEHNR, CDR2 FQNEAQ (reference sequence). Here the CDR3 reads CASSLGWQGWAGDTEAFF. The CDR3 bases are TGTGCCAGCAGCTTAGGGTGGCAGGGGTGGGCCGGTGACACTGAAGCTTTCTTT.

This clonotype was seen many times. This rearrangement joins TRBV7-6 to TRBJ2-3, with D perhaps TRBD1 or TRBD2 (5 bases each). V lost 4 bases to trimming and J lost 2 bases, with 19 bases between them. The CDR3 length is 17 residues. The germline CDR1 and CDR2 sequences are SGHVS and FNYEAQ. CDR3 sequence (DNA): TGTGCCAGCAGCTGGGTCCGGGACCCCGGAACCACAGATACGCAGTATTTT. Translating gives CASSWVRDPGTTDTQYF.

The chain uses TRBV19 and TRBJ1-1, with D possibly TRBD1 on 5 matching bases. Germline loops: CDR1 LNHDA, CDR2 SQIVND (reference sequence). Trimming stripped 2 bases from V and 3 bases from J, with 10 bases between. CDR3 length: 14 amino acids. In nucleotides, the CDR3 is TGTGCCAGTAGTATACAGGGCGAGGACACTGAAGCTTTCTTT. Protein sequence: CASSIQGEDTEAFF.

In its sample, this clonotype was seen many times. This chain connects TRBV5-8 to TRBJ2-1, with TRBD2 as a possible D gene (6 bases). This CDR3 has 13 residues. V gave up 1 base and J gave up 7 bases, with 9 bases separating them. Germline assignment: CDR1 SGHTS and CDR2 YDEGEE. The CDR3 DNA sequence: TGTGCCAGCAGCTTGATTGGGGGGAATGAGCAGTTCTTC. It encodes CASSLIGGNEQFF.

This clonotype was observed at least ten times. This chain links TRBV6-2 or TRBV6-3 with TRBJ2-7, with 10 bases aligning to TRBD1. V dropped 2 bases and J dropped 1; count of bases not matched to a gene: 2. Germline CDR1 MNHEY, CDR2 SVGEGT. The CDR3 runs 15 residues. CDR3 bases: TGTGCCAGCAGTTACGGGACAGGGGAATCCTACGAGCAGTACGTC. This translates into CASSYGTGESYEQYV.

This clonotype has only a few counts. The chain carries TRBV7-9 and TRBJ2-1; D might be TRBD2 (5 bases). The V and J ends lost 3 bases and 5 bases respectively, with 11 bases between them. The CDR3 spans 14 residues. The germline V gene has CDR1 SEHNR and CDR2 FQNEAQ (reference sequence). CDR3 coding DNA: TGTGCCAGCAGCTTGGTAGAGAGGGACAATGAGCAGTTCTTC. Its protein product is CASSLVERDNEQFF.

This chain links TRBV12-3 or TRBV12-4 with TRBJ2-7; D is tentatively TRBD1 or TRBD2 (5 bases each). This CDR3 has 13 residues. V was clipped by 3 bases and J by 7 bases, with 13 bases between them. The CDR3 reads CASSFRQGVEQYF. In DNA form, the CDR3 reads TGTGCCAGCAGTTTTAGGCAGGGAGTGGAGCAGTACTTC.

The chain joins TRBV7-8 to TRBJ2-7; D uncertain. CDR1 SGHVS and CDR2 FQNEAQ come from the germline V gene. CDR3 length: 16 residues. Between the trimmed V and J ends, which lost 1 base and 0 bases, there was a span of 13 bases. The chain's CDR3 is CASSLVPHSPSYEQYV. CDR3 coding DNA: TGTGCCAGCAGCTTAGTTCCTCACAGCCCCTCCTACGAGCAGTACGTC.

There are a few counts of this clonotype. V is TRBV12-5 and J is TRBJ2-7; no clear D gene. The CDR3 sequence is 12 residues long. Germline CDR1 and CDR2: LGHNT and FRNRAP. Trimming took 5 bases from V and 4 from J, leaving 9 bases between them. The CDR3 is CASGPGPYEQYF. Here the CDR3 DNA reads TGTGCTAGTGGTCCCGGGCCATACGAGCAGTACTTC.

This clonotype was counted between two and nine times. This rearrangement joins TRBV7-6 to TRBJ1-4; D unresolved. V gave up 5 bases and J gave up 0 bases, with 13 bases separating them. Germline assignment: CDR1 SGHVS and CDR2 FNYEAQ. This CDR3 spans 16 amino acids. CDR3 residues: CASSTLESPTNEKLFF. CDR3 in DNA: TGTGCCAGCAGCACCCTAGAGAGTCCAACTAATGAAAAACTGTTTTTT.

This clonotype was counted many times. The V gene is TRBV7-2, the J gene TRBJ1-1; D gene ambiguous. The V gene's germline CDR1 is SGHTA and CDR2 FQGNSA. V lost 5 bases to trimming and J lost 1 base, with 11 bases between them. The CDR3 extends over 14 amino acids. Written as DNA, the CDR3 is TGTGCCAGCAGCGCCGGCTGGGGGAACACTGAAGCTTTCTTT. Translation gives CASSAGWGNTEAFF.

The chain has TRBV7-9 and TRBJ1-2; TRBD1 is a possible D gene (6 bases). V lost 5 bases to trimming and J lost 0 bases, with 13 bases between them. Germline V lookup: CDR1 SEHNR, CDR2 FQNEAQ (reference sequence). This CDR3 has 15 residues. CDR3 sequence reads: CASSGATGANYGYTF. The CDR3 DNA is TGTGCCAGCAGCGGAGCGACAGGTGCTAACTATGGCTACACCTTC. The variable domain in full, completed from reference TRBV7-9 and TRBJ1-2, reads DTGVSQNPRHKITKRGQNVTFRCDPISEHNRLYWYRQTLGQGPEFLTYFQNEAQLEKSRLLSDRFSAERPKGSFSTLEIQRTEQGDSAMYLCASSGATGANYGYTFGSGTRLTVV.

The table lists this clonotype with a few counts. The chain carries TRBV7-8 and TRBJ2-2; 13 bases line up with TRBD2. Germline trimming cut 3 bases from V and 0 bases from J; bases unmatched to any gene: 10. Germline CDR1 is SGHVS and CDR2 is FQNEAQ. The CDR3 spans 20 residues. The CDR3 here is CASSFSTPGLAGPNTGELFF. The CDR3 DNA sequence: TGTGCCAGCAGCTTTTCCACCCCGGGACTAGCGGGGCCGAACACCGGGGAGCTGTTTTTT.

This clonotype was seen repeatedly, ten times or more. This chain connects TRBV7-8 to TRBJ1-5, with unresolved D. The CDR3 totals 13 residues. Germline V lookup: CDR1 SGHVS, CDR2 FQNEAQ. Trimming pared 4 bases from V and 3 bases from J, leaving 7 bases between. The DNA of the CDR3 is TGTGCCAGCAGCTGGAGAAACAATCAGCCCCAGCATTTT. It codes for CASSWRNNQPQHF.

This clonotype was counted only a few times. V usage is TRBV15 and J usage is TRBJ1-2; maybe TRBD1 (5 bases). The ends were cut back, 3 bases at V and 4 bases at J, with 12 bases in the middle. Germline V gene lookup returns CDR1 LNHNV and CDR2 YYDKDF (reference sequence). The CDR3 has 14 residues. CDR3 residues: CATSSTPGRYGYTF. In nucleotides, the CDR3 is TGTGCCACCAGCAGCACACCAGGGCGCTATGGCTACACCTTC.

This chain connects TRBV2 to TRBJ2-1, with 13 bases matching TRBD2. The germline V gene encodes CDR1 SNHLY and CDR2 FYNNEI. The CDR3 length is 19 residues. V lost 2 bases, J lost 3 bases, and 10 bases stayed unmatched. CDR3 sequence: CASSENVLAGGPYYNEQFF. CDR3 sequence (DNA): TGTGCCAGCAGTGAAAACGTACTAGCGGGGGGGCCGTACTACAATGAGCAGTTCTTC.

At least ten counts were recorded for this clonotype. V gene TRBV27 combines with J gene TRBJ2-1, with 7 nucleotides matching TRBD1. V lost 6 bases, J lost 6 bases, and 8 bases stayed unmatched. The germline V gene encodes CDR1 MNHEY and CDR2 SMNVEV (reference sequence). The CDR3 sequence is 14 residues long. CDR3 DNA: TGTGCCAGCAGACTGACAGGGTCAGGCAATGAGCAGTTCTTC. Amino acids: CASRLTGSGNEQFF.

V is TRBV15 and J is TRBJ2-1, with a possible D match to TRBD2 (5 bases). Germline V gene data show CDR1 as LNHNV and CDR2 as YYDKDF (reference sequence). This CDR3 is built from 16 residues. V dropped 0 bases and J dropped 6 bases, with 15 bases sitting between them. The CDR3 DNA follows: TGTGCCACCAGCAGAGATATCGGGTCGGCGGGCAATGAGCAGTTCTTC. Its translation is CATSRDIGSAGNEQFF. The full variable domain, in which reference TRBV15 and TRBJ2-1 provide the parts outside the CDR3, is DAMVIQNPRYQVTQFGKPVTLSCSQTLNHNVMYWYQQKSSQAPKLLFHYYDKDFNNEADTPDNFQSRRPNTSFCFLDIRSPGLGDTAMYLCATSRDIGSAGNEQFFGPGTRLTVL.

V and J are TRBV15 and TRBJ1-2, with a possible D match to TRBD1 (6 bases). CDR3 length equals 17 residues. Deletions cut 1 base from V and 4 bases from J, with 19 bases between. The germline gives CDR1 LNHNV, CDR2 YYDKDF (reference sequence). The CDR3 coding sequence is TGTGCCACCAGCAGAGCTTCTCCGGGCAGGGGCGGCTATGGCTACACCTTC. This encodes CATSRASPGRGGYGYTF.

The chain couples TRBV13 to TRBJ2-7; TRBD2 matches 12 bases. The CDR3 is made up of 16 amino acids. The V gene end was trimmed by 4 bases and the J gene end by 0 bases; junction bases not matched to a gene: 4. Germline V lookup: CDR1 PRHDT, CDR2 FYEKMQ (reference sequence). The CDR3 DNA reads as TGTGCCAGCAGCTATCGGACTAGCGGGGCCTCCTACGAGCAGTACGTC. Translating it yields CASSYRTSGASYEQYV.

The J gene is TRBJ2-7, the V gene TRBV6-2 or TRBV6-3, with 7 bases that match TRBD1. Germline-derived CDR1 and CDR2 are MNHEY and SVGEGT. The V and J ends lost 2 bases and 4 bases, in that order; junction bases with no gene match: 5. CDR3 length equals 14 residues. The DNA of the CDR3 is TGTGCCAGCAGTTACGGGACAGCAGCATACGAGCAGTACGTC. This sequence encodes CASSYGTAAYEQYV.

This clonotype came up many times. The CDR3 nucleotides are TGTGCCAGCAGCAACTTATCGGATGATGATGAGCAGTTCTTC. This sequence encodes CASSNLSDDDEQFF. This rearrangement joins TRBV7-2 to TRBJ2-1, with D unclear. V was clipped by 5 bases and J by 8 bases, with 16 bases between them. The CDR3 loop spans 14 amino acids. Per the germline V gene, CDR1 is SGHTA and CDR2 is FQGNSA.